These 8 T cell receptor beta chains originate from one sample sequenced in a study of blood T cell repertoires in COVID-19. Assay used: immunoSEQ multiplex PCR; TCRdb lists only in-frame clones, some missing. The sample contains under 35,000 clones, about 85% of which appear only once. Sequencing input: peripheral blood. These receptors were collected from a human donor in a cohort sampled during active COVID-19.

This chain links TRBV5-6 with TRBJ2-1; possibly TRBD1 for D (5 bases). V lost 0 bases and J 6 bases, leaving 16 bases between the germline ends. CDR1 and CDR2 from the germline V gene are SGHDT and YYEEEE. This CDR3 is built from 16 residues. The DNA for the CDR3 is TGTGCCAGCAGCTTGGAATTTTCAGGGCACCCCAATGAGCAGTTCTTC. Translating it yields CASSLEFSGHPNEQFF.

A few counts support this clone. The chain carries TRBV7-9 and TRBJ2-1; TRBD2 aligns across 7 bases. Losses at the gene ends were 5 bases for V and 2 bases for J; bases not matched to a gene: 15. The CDR3 runs 18 residues. Germline CDR1 and CDR2: SEHNR and FQNEAQ (reference sequence). The CDR3 DNA reads TGTGCCAGCAGCCCTCAATATCCACGACTAGCAACCTACAATGAGCAGTTCTTC. Its translation: CASSPQYPRLATYNEQFF. Full variable domain (outside the CDR3, taken from reference TRBV7-9 and TRBJ2-1): DTGVSQNPRHKITKRGQNVTFRCDPISEHNRLYWYRQTLGQGPEFLTYFQNEAQLEKSRLLSDRFSAERPKGSFSTLEIQRTEQGDSAMYLCASSPQYPRLATYNEQFFGPGTRLTVL.

Here the CDR3 reads CASSELDRGYGNSPLHF. DNA of the CDR3: TGTGCCAGCAGCGAGCTGGACAGGGGGTACGGCAATTCACCCCTCCACTTT. The J gene is TRBJ1-6, the V gene TRBV7-8; TRBD1 agrees at 10 bases. The V and J ends lost 5 bases and 7 bases, in that order; junction bases with no gene match: 11. Per the germline V gene, CDR1 is SGHVS and CDR2 is FQNEAQ. The CDR3 length is 17 residues.

CDR3 DNA: TGCAGCTTAGCGGGGGTGAACACAGATACGCAGTATTTT. Its translation is CSLAGVNTDTQYF. The chain links TRBV29-1 to TRBJ2-3; 9 bases fit TRBD2. The germline gives CDR1 SQVTM, CDR2 ANQGSEA. The CDR3 length is 13 residues. Trimming took 8 bases from V and 2 from J; bases not matched to a gene: 5.

This rearrangement joins TRBV29-1 to TRBJ2-3; D possibly corresponds to TRBD1 (5 bases). V was pared by 0 bases and J by 5 bases, with 6 bases between. In germline, CDR1 is SQVTM, CDR2 ANQGSEA. CDR3 length equals 12 residues. As DNA, the CDR3 is TGCAGCGTTGAAGATAGGGGAGATACGCAGTATTTT. Encoded protein: CSVEDRGDTQYF.

The chain carries TRBV7-3 and TRBJ2-7; 9 bases match TRBD1. CDR3 size: 15 residues. The V gene end was trimmed by 2 bases and the J gene end by 3 bases; junction bases not matched to a gene: 5. Germline V gene sequence: CDR1 SGHTA, CDR2 FQGTGA. The chain's CDR3 is CASSLSGQGFYEQYF. For the CDR3, the DNA is TGTGCCAGCAGCTTATCGGGACAGGGATTCTACGAGCAGTACTTC.

This chain links TRBV5-5 with TRBJ1-4, with D unclear. The CDR3 extends over 17 amino acids. Between the trimmed V and J ends, which lost 1 base and 11 bases, there was a span of 24 bases. Germline V gene lookup returns CDR1 SGHKS and CDR2 YYEKEE (reference sequence). The CDR3 nucleotides are TGTGCCAGCAGCTTGCTCGGTGTAGTGTCCCTTAGCCCGAAACTGTTTTTT. It encodes CASSLLGVVSLSPKLFF.

This clone was detected only once. The J gene is TRBJ1-2, the V gene TRBV19; D is possibly TRBD1 (6 bases). Germline lookup yields CDR1 LNHDA and CDR2 SQIVND (reference sequence). CDR3 length: 14 residues. The V and J ends lost 4 bases and 4 bases respectively, with 13 bases between them. The CDR3 is CASSTPGGGYGYTF. The CDR3 DNA reads as TGTGCCAGTAGTACCCCGGGGGGCGGCTATGGCTACACCTTC.